This TCR beta chain was recorded in a study of CD8 T cells in ankylosing spondylitis. J was trimmed by 5 bases and V by 5 bases; bases with no gene match: 10. The CDR3 runs to 14 residues. Germline CDR1 DFQATT, CDR2 SNEGSKA (reference sequence). This clonotype was observed a few times. Its antigen is not identified. General study points: Typical of ankylosing spondylitis blood, it appeared, was a TCR beta motif of eight highly homologous variants.

TCRdb itself ran the 5' RACE reads through MiXCR, one entry per CDR3 protein. This sample has 750,000 to 850,000 distinct CDR3 sequences, with about 11% found just once. The V gene is TRBV20-1, the J gene TRBJ2-7, with TRBD2 identical over 9 bases. The receptor was isolated from a male donor with ankylosing spondylitis. Sequenced input: blood, either unsorted or a sorted T cell fraction (not recorded which). The CDR3 nucleotides read TGCAGTGCTTCCGGGACTAGCATCATCCACGAGCAGTACTTC. This codes for CSASGTSIIHEQYF.